Each of the 5 T cell receptor beta chains below was sequenced from the same sample in a study of T-cell reconstitution after alpha-beta-depleted transplantation in children. Library preparation (for TCRbeta) was performed with unique molecular identifiers. In TCRdb, the PCR reads were re-called with MiXCR into one record per CDR3 protein. The sample has about 17,000 distinct CDR3 sequences, roughly 12% seen once. Source: PBMCs, mostly from graft donor cells, taken 180 days after TCRalphabeta/CD19-depleted stem cell transplant. The receptors here all came from a boy younger than two who had a stem cell transplant for Wiskott-Aldrich syndrome, so the T cells may come from the graft donor.

This clonotype occurred many times. This sequence joins TRBV7-9 and TRBJ1-1; a weak D match, TRBD1 (5 bases). V gave up 3 bases and J gave up 5 bases, with 13 bases separating them. CDR3 length: 14 amino acids. The germline V gene encodes CDR1 SEHNR and CDR2 FQNEAQ (reference sequence). The CDR3 DNA follows: TGTGCCAGCAGCTTTCTCGGGGCGAGGACTGAAGCTTTCTTT. Its protein product is CASSFLGARTEAFF.

The chain joins TRBV29-1 to TRBJ2-1; possible D gene TRBD1, 5 bases. From germline, CDR1 is SQVTM and CDR2 ANQGSEA. Trimming cost V 6 bases and J 4 bases, with 16 bases left between them. The CDR3 runs to 14 residues. The CDR3 sequence is CSVARASTYNEQFF. CDR3 DNA: TGCAGCGTCGCCAGGGCTAGTACTTACAATGAGCAGTTCTTC.

Many counts were recorded for this clonotype. The V and J genes are TRBV7-3 and TRBJ2-5; 8 nucleotides align to TRBD2. The CDR3 extends over 13 amino acids. Germline V gene data show CDR1 as SGHTA and CDR2 as FQGTGA. V lost 6 bases, J lost 3 bases, and 3 bases stayed unmatched. The CDR3 loop reads CASSPAGEETQYF. CDR3 DNA: TGTGCCAGCAGTCCAGCGGGAGAAGAGACCCAGTACTTC.

The chain is built from TRBV28 and TRBJ1-2; D perhaps matches TRBD1 (5 bases). With 6 bases removed from V and 3 bases from J, the gap between germline ends came to 8 bases. Germline CDR1 MDHEN, CDR2 SYDVKM. This CDR3 is built from 12 residues. The CDR3 protein is CASSQGHYGYTF. The CDR3 coding sequence is TGTGCCAGCAGCCAGGGTCACTATGGCTACACCTTC.

This clonotype rates as medium-sized (0.01 to 0.1%). The chain couples TRBV10-3 to TRBJ2-5, with 10 bases aligning to TRBD1. This CDR3 contains 13 residues. The junction had 2 bases not matched to a gene; V was cut back by 6 bases and J by 4 bases. Germline-derived CDR1 and CDR2 are ENHRY and SYGVKD. For the CDR3, the DNA is TGTGCCATCAGAGGACAGGGGGTAGAGACCCAGTACTTC. It specifies CAIRGQGVETQYF.